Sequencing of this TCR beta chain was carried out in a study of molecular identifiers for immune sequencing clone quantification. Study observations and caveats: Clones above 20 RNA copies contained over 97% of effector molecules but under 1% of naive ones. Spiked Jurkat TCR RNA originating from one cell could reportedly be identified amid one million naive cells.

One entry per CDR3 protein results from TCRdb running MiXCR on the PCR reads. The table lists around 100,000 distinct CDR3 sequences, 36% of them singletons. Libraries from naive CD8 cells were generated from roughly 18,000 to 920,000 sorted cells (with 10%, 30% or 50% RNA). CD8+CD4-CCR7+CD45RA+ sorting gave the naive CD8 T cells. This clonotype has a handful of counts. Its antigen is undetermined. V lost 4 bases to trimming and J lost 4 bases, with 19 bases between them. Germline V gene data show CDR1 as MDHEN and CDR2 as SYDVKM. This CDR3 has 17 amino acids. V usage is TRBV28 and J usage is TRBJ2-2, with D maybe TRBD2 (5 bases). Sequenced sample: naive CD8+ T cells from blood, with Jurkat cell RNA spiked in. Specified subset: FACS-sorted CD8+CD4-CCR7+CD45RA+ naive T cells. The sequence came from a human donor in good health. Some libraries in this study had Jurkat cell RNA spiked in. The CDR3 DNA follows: TGTGCCAGCAGTTCTCCATGGCGGAGGATGACCACCGGGGAGCTGTTTTTT. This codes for CASSSPWRRMTTGELFF.